The 5 T cell receptor beta chains in this list originate from one sample, sequenced in a study of blood T cells in healthy people across ages. PCR was performed a second time for about 6 to 12 cycles using a sample-barcoded 5' primer and a J-beta primer mix. MiXCR, applied by TCRdb to the 5' RACE reads, yields one record per CDR3 protein. The repertoire holds about 970,000 distinct CDR3 sequences, with 51% as singletons. The sample taken for sequencing was blood. The source of these receptors is a woman aged 55-70 years in good health.

This chain links TRBV4-3 with TRBJ2-1; 12 nucleotides match TRBD1. The J call may not be correct, given that the DNA end is closer to TRBJ2-7. The CDR3 is 18 residues long. Germline V gene lookup returns CDR1 LGHNA and CDR2 YSLEER. CDR3 sequence: CASSQGQGAVLLYNEQYF. The CDR3 bases are TGCGCCAGCAGCCAGGGACAGGGGGCCGTTCTCTTATACAATGAGCAGTACTTC.

The chain is built from TRBV15 and TRBJ2-3; no reliable D call. The ends were cut back, 11 bases at V and 4 bases at J, with 16 bases in the middle. The germline CDR1 and CDR2 sequences are LNHNV and YYDKDF (reference sequence). The CDR3 runs to 13 residues. The CDR3 DNA sequence: TGTGCCGCCACTGTCCGTTTTGCAGATACGCAGTATTTT. Translation: CAATVRFADTQYF.

The chain combines TRBV20-1 with TRBJ2-1, with D hard to call. The germline V and J ends were trimmed by 5 bases and 2 bases, with 13 bases remaining between them. Germline-derived CDR1 and CDR2 are DFQATT and SNEGSKA (reference sequence). CDR3 length: 14 amino acids. The DNA of the CDR3 is TGCAGTGCTGTGAATGCGAGAACCTACAATGAGCAGTTCTTC. This codes for CSAVNARTYNEQFF.

This chain's CDR3 is CSVEPTDTQYF. The CDR3 region has the DNA TGCAGCGTTGAGCCCACAGATACGCAGTATTTT. The chain employs TRBV29-1 and TRBJ2-3, with no clear D. CDR1 and CDR2 (germline): SQVTM, ANQGSEA. Trimming cost V 3 bases and J 2 bases, with 3 bases left between them. The CDR3 is 11 amino acids.

The chain carries TRBV30 and TRBJ2-7; 10 bases fit TRBD1. This CDR3 region has 13 residues. V was clipped by 5 bases and J by 0 bases; unmatched bases: 1. From germline, CDR1 is GTSNPN and CDR2 SVGIG (reference sequence). This chain's CDR3 is CAWDRGHSYEQYF. For the CDR3, the DNA is TGTGCCTGGGACAGGGGGCACTCCTACGAGCAGTACTTC.